The sample holds many counts of the clone carrying this T cell receptor (beta chain). Its antigen remains unidentified. Stable hyperthyroidism was defined by absence of ophthalmopathy within 18 months of follow-up. V was pared by 6 bases and J by 5 bases, with 5 bases of the junction left unmatched. CDR3 length: 14 amino acids. The sample originates from a study of Graves' ophthalmopathy and Graves' hyperthyroidism. Whole-study results and caveats: Cross-validated, the 13-signature model showed 87.88%/81.08% sensitivity/specificity, and 80%/75% in the test set. The model predicted progression of ophthalmopathy with a sensitivity of approximately 68%, and its specificity was 72.22%.

Amplification targeted the TCR beta CDR3 regions, with RNA transcripts as the source material. RT-PCR was first run with HTBI primers, then multiplex PCR in a second round. TCRdb fed the multiplex PCR reads into MiXCR, producing one record per CDR3 protein. Of hundreds of thousands of distinct CDR3 sequences in the sample, 15% were seen once. This chain connects TRBV12-3 or TRBV12-4 to TRBJ2-2; 8 positions match TRBD2. The sequenced material came from peripheral blood. The TCR comes from a woman under 30 with stable Graves' hyperthyroidism. CDR3 sequence reads: CASSGLAATGELFF. The CDR3 DNA reads TGTGCCAGCAGCGGACTAGCTGCGACCGGGGAGCTGTTTTTT.